Sequencing of this T cell receptor (beta chain) was carried out in a study of regulatory T cells in long-lasting Graves disease. Study-wide points: Thyroid tissue was not studied; only peripheral blood was.

TCR beta libraries were built with iRepertoire HTBI primers and Arm-PCR of CDR3 regions. TCRdb re-analysed the multiplex PCR reads in MiXCR, keeping a single row per CDR3 protein. The sample carries roughly 430,000 distinct CDR3 sequences, roughly 21% recorded once. As to this clonotype: Its specificity is unknown.

The time point here: persistent/refractory GD, antithyroid drugs over 5 years with positive TRAb. Preparation of the TCR library used RNA extracted from PBMCs. Graves' disease diagnosis used American Thyroid Association guidelines. Germline V gene data show CDR1 as DFQATT and CDR2 as SNEGSKA (reference sequence). V was trimmed by 4 bases and J by 4 bases, leaving 15 bases between them. This CDR3 is 14 amino acids long. The J gene is TRBJ2-3, the V gene TRBV20-1, with D perhaps matching TRBD2 (5 bases). This TCR was recovered from a female donor with Graves disease. Sample: peripheral blood mononuclear cells (PBMCs), taken when the disease was refractory, from a patient treated with antithyroid drugs. Here the CDR3 DNA reads TGCAGTGCTACGGACGGGGAGCGGCCAGATACGCAGTATTTT. This gives the protein CSATDGERPDTQYF.